These 26 T cell receptor beta chains originate from one sample sequenced in a study of blood T cells in healthy people across ages. The second PCR ran 7 to 11 cycles with a sample-barcoded 5' primer and J-beta primers. A single record per CDR3 protein comes from TCRdb applying MiXCR to the 5' RACE reads. The repertoire holds some 1 million distinct CDR3 sequences, with less than 50% as singletons. The material sequenced was blood. The receptors come from a woman between 55 and 75 years old in good health.

This clonotype has a handful of counts. The chain uses TRBV20-1 and TRBJ2-5; 7 nucleotides match TRBD2. The CDR3 contains 17 residues. Germline V gives CDR1 DFQATT, CDR2 SNEGSKA (reference sequence). With 3 bases clipped from V and 3 bases from J, the junction kept 16 bases outside the gene matches. The CDR3 bases are TGCAGTGCTAGTGAGCGGGACCCGAGGGGCACCAAAGAGACCCAGTACTTC. It encodes CSASERDPRGTKETQYF.

There are a few counts of this clonotype. V is TRBV14 and J is TRBJ2-5; 8 positions agree with TRBD2. The germline gives CDR1 SGHDN, CDR2 FVKESK. V lost 0 bases and J lost 2; bases outside the gene matches: 2. The CDR3 contains 15 residues. CDR3 in DNA: TGTGCCAGCAGCCAAGAACTAGCGGTTCAAGAGACCCAGTACTTC. Its translation: CASSQELAVQETQYF.

This rearrangement joins TRBV20-1 to TRBJ2-1, with D maybe TRBD2 (6 bases). Trimming removed 6 bases from V and 4 bases from J, with 19 bases in between. Germline V CDR1 and CDR2: DFQATT, SNEGSKA (reference sequence). The CDR3 contains 15 residues. The CDR3 DNA sequence: TGCAGTGCCACCCATGGTAGCGGAATTTACAATGAGCAGTTCTTC. This codes for CSATHGSGIYNEQFF.

The gene calls are TRBV6-1 and TRBJ2-7; D not resolved. The DNA end is more similar to TRBJ2-5, so the J call may be wrong. Germline CDR1 MNHNS, CDR2 SASEGT. The CDR3 is made up of 14 amino acids. The CDR3: CASSEAMIGETQYF. The CDR3 nucleotides are TGTGCCAGCAGTGAAGCGATGATCGGCGAGACCCAGTACTTC.

This clonotype has at least ten counts. The gene calls are TRBV7-6 and TRBJ2-1; 8 bases line up with TRBD1. The J segment lost 10 bases and the V segment lost 1 base, leaving 3 bases of the junction unmatched. Germline V gives CDR1 SGHVS, CDR2 FNYEAQ. The CDR3 is 13 residues long. The CDR3 loop reads CASSLGTGGEQFF. The CDR3 DNA is TGTGCCAGCAGCTTAGGTACAGGGGGAGAGCAGTTCTTC.

This sequence joins TRBV7-2 and TRBJ1-4, with D possibly TRBD1 on 5 matching bases. V was clipped by 7 bases and J by 3 bases, with 15 bases between them. The germline CDR1 and CDR2 sequences are SGHTA and FQGNSA. The CDR3 is 15 residues long. DNA for the CDR3: TGTGCCAGCACCCCCAATCGGGGCGCTAATGAAAAACTGTTTTTT. It encodes CASTPNRGANEKLFF.

This clonotype was counted a few times. The genes are TRBV6-2 or TRBV6-3 and TRBJ2-5; D is possibly TRBD2 (6 bases). The CDR3 is 13 residues long. Germline V gene sequence: CDR1 MNHEY, CDR2 SVGEGT. V lost 5 bases to trimming and J lost 12 bases, with 19 bases between them. Here the CDR3 DNA reads TGTGCCAGCAGTGACGGAAGGGGTCGCGGGGAGTACTTC. This sequence encodes CASSDGRGRGEYF.

The rearrangement links TRBV29-1 to TRBJ2-1, with D possibly being TRBD1 or TRBD2 (5 bases each). The CDR3 is 13 amino acids. The ends were cut back, 4 bases at V and 4 bases at J, with 11 bases in the middle. CDR1 is SQVTM, CDR2 ANQGSEA, per germline. CDR3 coding DNA: TGCAGCGTTGCCCGGGACCCATACAATGAGCAGTTCTTC. This gives the protein CSVARDPYNEQFF.

V usage is TRBV29-1 and J usage is TRBJ2-7, with 8 bases fitting TRBD2. The CDR3 covers 13 residues. Trimming took 3 bases from V and 2 from J; bases not matched to a gene: 3. Germline CDR1 is SQVTM and CDR2 is ANQGSEA. The CDR3 reads CSVETSEAYEQYF. CDR3 sequence (DNA): TGCAGCGTTGAGACTAGCGAAGCCTACGAGCAGTACTTC.

The rearrangement links TRBV13 to TRBJ2-7; D unclear. Germline V gives CDR1 PRHDT, CDR2 FYEKMQ (reference sequence). V was cut by 0 bases and J by 3 bases, with 12 bases left in between. The CDR3 length is 15 residues. CDR3 DNA sequence: TGTGCCAGCAGCTTAGGAGGCGCAGGAAACTACGAGCAGTACTTC. Translating gives CASSLGGAGNYEQYF.

The rearrangement links TRBV10-3 to TRBJ2-3; D may be TRBD2 (6 bases). CDR3 length equals 14 residues. Germline V gene sequence: CDR1 ENHRY, CDR2 SYGVKD. CDR3 DNA: TGTGCAACCGGTGCGCGGGAAGCCCCAGATACGCAGTATTTT. Translated: CATGAREAPDTQYF.

This rearrangement joins TRBV2 to TRBJ1-2, with no clear D. V dropped 4 bases and J dropped 3 bases, with 15 bases sitting between them. This CDR3 spans 15 amino acids. Per germline, CDR1 SNHLY and CDR2 FYNNEI. CDR3 DNA sequence: TGTGCCAGCAGTGTATCGGCAGGCAGTTACTATGGCTACACCTTC. It translates to CASSVSAGSYYGYTF.

This clonotype was picked up a small number of times. The chain carries TRBV9 and TRBJ2-3, with 7 bases lining up with TRBD2. The CDR3 covers 15 residues. Germline V CDR1 and CDR2: SGDLS, YYNGEE. The V segment lost 4 bases and the J segment 4 bases; nucleotides outside the gene matches: 9. CDR3 residues: CASSTMSGASDTQYF. CDR3 DNA: TGTGCCAGCAGCACAATGAGCGGGGCTTCAGATACGCAGTATTTT.

There are a few counts of this clonotype. The chain carries TRBV6-1 and TRBJ1-2; D might be TRBD1 (5 bases). This CDR3 is built from 15 residues. The germline V and J ends were trimmed by 2 bases and 4 bases, with 14 bases remaining between them. The germline gives CDR1 MNHNS, CDR2 SASEGT. CDR3 coding DNA: TGTGCCAGCAGTGAAACCCCCAGGGAGCCCTATGGCTACACCTTC. Amino acid sequence: CASSETPREPYGYTF.

This chain joins TRBV29-1 and TRBJ1-5, with D perhaps matching TRBD1 (5 bases). The CDR3 extends over 12 amino acids. V was shortened by 1 base and J by 11 bases, with 12 bases between the two germline ends. CDR1 is SQVTM and CDR2 is ANQGSEA in the germline V gene. CDR3 sequence (DNA): TGCAGCGTTGAAGGCCCAGGGATTTCCCAGCATTTT. Its translation: CSVEGPGISQHF. Filled out from reference TRBV29-1 and TRBJ1-5, the complete variable domain reads SAVISQKPSRDICQRGTSLTIQCQVDSQVTMMFWYRQQPGQSLTLIATANQGSEATYESGFVIDKFPISRPNLTFSTLTVSNMSPEDSSIYLCSVEGPGISQHFGDGTRLSIL.

This clonotype was seen a handful of times. CDR3 amino acids: CSVVIEPGLLETQYF. In DNA form, the CDR3 reads TGCAGCGTTGTCATTGAACCGGGGCTGTTAGAGACCCAGTACTTC. The genes are TRBV29-1 and TRBJ2-5; D tentatively fits TRBD1 or TRBD2 (5 bases each). Germline V gene data show CDR1 as SQVTM and CDR2 as ANQGSEA. The CDR3 runs to 15 residues. V was shortened by 4 bases and J by 4 bases, with 19 bases between the two germline ends.

This clonotype occurred a few times. CDR3 region: CASSLGGLAGTYEQYF. The CDR3 DNA sequence: TGTGCCAGCAGTTTGGGGGGACTAGCGGGCACCTACGAGCAGTACTTC. The chain recombines TRBV28 with TRBJ2-7; 12 positions match TRBD2. Germline-derived CDR1 and CDR2 are MDHEN and SYDVKM. The CDR3 consists of 16 residues. The J segment lost 2 bases and the V segment lost 3 bases, leaving 5 bases of the junction unmatched.

A word on this clonotype: Possible read error: a much larger clone is one base away. The chain is built from TRBV29-1 and TRBJ2-5, with 7 bases identical to TRBD1. J gave up 11 bases and V 7 bases, and 16 bases lay outside the gene matches. Germline CDR1 and CDR2: SQVTM and ANQGSEA. The CDR3 spans 13 residues. Here the CDR3 DNA reads TGCAGCGGCCTGACAGGGTTAGTTAATGAGCAGTACTTC. It is translated as CSGLTGLVNEQYF.

This clonotype has only a few counts. The CDR3 DNA is TGTGCCAGCAGCTTTCTAGCACGCGATGAGCAGTTCTTC. It specifies CASSFLARDEQFF. This chain connects TRBV7-8 to TRBJ2-1; tentative D call: TRBD2 (5 bases). V lost 3 bases and J lost 8, with 11 bases in between. This CDR3 has 13 residues. Germline V gives CDR1 SGHVS, CDR2 FQNEAQ.

In the case of this clonotype: This clone may be a read error of a much larger clone one base away. This chain uses TRBV12-3 or TRBV12-4 with TRBJ2-1, with 10 bases identical to TRBD2. This CDR3 contains 15 residues. The CDR3 loop is CASTGSGRGNNELFF. CDR3 nucleotide sequence: TGTGCCAGCACCGGGAGCGGGAGGGGCAACAATGAGCTGTTCTTC.

This clonotype was seen a handful of times. The genes are TRBV27 and TRBJ2-7; TRBD2 agrees at 7 bases. The CDR3 totals 13 residues. Looked up from germline, CDR1 is MNHEY and CDR2 is SMNVEV (reference sequence). After removal of 2 bases from V and 11 bases from J, the junction contained 9 bases not matched to a gene. CDR3 in DNA: TGTGCCAGCAGTTTAAGCCCCCGGACTAGTAAGTACTTC. This translates into CASSLSPRTSKYF.

The table lists this clonotype with a few counts. The chain employs TRBV9 and TRBJ1-2; tentatively, D is TRBD1 (6 bases). The germline V and J ends were trimmed by 1 base and 4 bases, with 11 bases remaining between them. This CDR3 spans 14 amino acids. From germline, CDR1 is SGDLS and CDR2 YYNGEE. Written as DNA, the CDR3 is TGTGCCAGCAGCGTACGACAGGAGGGCTATGGCTACACCTTC. It translates to CASSVRQEGYGYTF.

This rearrangement joins TRBV10-3 to TRBJ2-1; 9 nucleotides match TRBD2. V lost 0 bases and J lost 4; bases outside the gene matches: 10. CDR3 length equals 18 residues. Germline assignment: CDR1 ENHRY and CDR2 SYGVKD. The CDR3 coding sequence is TGTGCCATCAGTGAGTCGGGCGGGAGGGCCAGTAGGTACAATGAGCAGTTCTTC. It is translated as CAISESGGRASRYNEQFF.

This clonotype showed up just a few times. V is TRBV6-1 and J is TRBJ2-1; TRBD1 might be the D (6 bases). Germline V lookup: CDR1 MNHNS, CDR2 SASEGT. This CDR3 is 15 amino acids long. V lost 2 bases and J lost 2, with 10 bases in between. CDR3 nucleotide sequence: TGTGCCAGCAGTGAACAGGGGACAACCTACAATGAGCAGTTCTTC. As protein: CASSEQGTTYNEQFF.

Notes on this clonotype: Sequence at one end of the junction differs from germline and may be a read error. This chain uses TRBV4-2 with TRBJ2-5, with 7 bases aligning to TRBD2. Germline V gene lookup returns CDR1 LGHNA and CDR2 YNFKEQ. The CDR3 consists of 15 residues. CDR3 sequence: CVSSQVAGRGETQYF. The CDR3 coding sequence is TGTGTCAGCAGCCAAGTGGCAGGGAGGGGAGAGACCCAGTACTTC.

The V gene is TRBV15, the J gene TRBJ2-7, with D perhaps TRBD1 (6 bases). The V end was cut by 5 bases, the J end by 2 bases, with 16 bases between. The CDR3 runs 15 residues. Germline V CDR1 and CDR2: LNHNV, YYDKDF (reference sequence). The DNA for the CDR3 is TGTGCCACCAGCGCAAATGGACAGCCCGCCTACGAGCAGTACTTC. Protein sequence: CATSANGQPAYEQYF.